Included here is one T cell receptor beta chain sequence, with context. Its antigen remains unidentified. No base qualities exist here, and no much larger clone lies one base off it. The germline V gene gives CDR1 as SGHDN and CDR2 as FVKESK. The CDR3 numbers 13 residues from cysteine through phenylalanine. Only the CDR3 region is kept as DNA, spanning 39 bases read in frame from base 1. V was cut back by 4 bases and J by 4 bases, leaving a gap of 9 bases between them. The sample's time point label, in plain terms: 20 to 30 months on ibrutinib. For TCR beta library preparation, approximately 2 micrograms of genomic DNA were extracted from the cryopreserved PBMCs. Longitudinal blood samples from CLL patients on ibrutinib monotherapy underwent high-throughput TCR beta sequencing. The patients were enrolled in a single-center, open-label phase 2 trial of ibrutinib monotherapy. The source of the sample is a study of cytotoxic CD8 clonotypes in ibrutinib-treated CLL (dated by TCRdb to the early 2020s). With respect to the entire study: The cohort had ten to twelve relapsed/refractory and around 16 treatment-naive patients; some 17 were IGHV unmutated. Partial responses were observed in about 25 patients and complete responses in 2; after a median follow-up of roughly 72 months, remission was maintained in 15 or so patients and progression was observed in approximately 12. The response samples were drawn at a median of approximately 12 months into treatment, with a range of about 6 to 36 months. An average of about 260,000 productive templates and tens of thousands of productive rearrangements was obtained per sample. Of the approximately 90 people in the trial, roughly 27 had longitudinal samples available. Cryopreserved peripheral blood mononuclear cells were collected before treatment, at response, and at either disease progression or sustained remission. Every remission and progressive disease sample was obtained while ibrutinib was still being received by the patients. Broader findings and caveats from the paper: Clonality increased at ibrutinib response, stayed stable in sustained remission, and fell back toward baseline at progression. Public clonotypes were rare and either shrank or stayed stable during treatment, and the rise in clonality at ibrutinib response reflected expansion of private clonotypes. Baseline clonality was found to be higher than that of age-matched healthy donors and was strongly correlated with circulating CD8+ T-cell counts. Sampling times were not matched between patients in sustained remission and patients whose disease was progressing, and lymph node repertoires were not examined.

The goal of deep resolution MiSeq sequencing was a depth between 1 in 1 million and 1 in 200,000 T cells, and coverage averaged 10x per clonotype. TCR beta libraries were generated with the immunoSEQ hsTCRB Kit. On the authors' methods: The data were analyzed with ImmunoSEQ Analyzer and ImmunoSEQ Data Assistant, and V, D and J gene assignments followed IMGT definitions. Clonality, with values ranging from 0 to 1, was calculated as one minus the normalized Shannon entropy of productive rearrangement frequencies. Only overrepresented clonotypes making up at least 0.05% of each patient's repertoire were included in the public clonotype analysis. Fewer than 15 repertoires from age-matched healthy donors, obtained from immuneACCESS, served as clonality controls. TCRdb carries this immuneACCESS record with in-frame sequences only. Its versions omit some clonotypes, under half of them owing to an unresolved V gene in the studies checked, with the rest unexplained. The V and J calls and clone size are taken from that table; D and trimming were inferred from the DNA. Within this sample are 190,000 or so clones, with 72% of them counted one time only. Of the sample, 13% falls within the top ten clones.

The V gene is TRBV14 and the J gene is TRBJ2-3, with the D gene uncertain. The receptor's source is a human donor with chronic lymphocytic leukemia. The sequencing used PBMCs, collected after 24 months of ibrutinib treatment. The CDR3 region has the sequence CASSRIWADTQYF. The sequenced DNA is TGTGCCAGCAGCCGTATTTGGGCAGATACGCAGTATTTT.